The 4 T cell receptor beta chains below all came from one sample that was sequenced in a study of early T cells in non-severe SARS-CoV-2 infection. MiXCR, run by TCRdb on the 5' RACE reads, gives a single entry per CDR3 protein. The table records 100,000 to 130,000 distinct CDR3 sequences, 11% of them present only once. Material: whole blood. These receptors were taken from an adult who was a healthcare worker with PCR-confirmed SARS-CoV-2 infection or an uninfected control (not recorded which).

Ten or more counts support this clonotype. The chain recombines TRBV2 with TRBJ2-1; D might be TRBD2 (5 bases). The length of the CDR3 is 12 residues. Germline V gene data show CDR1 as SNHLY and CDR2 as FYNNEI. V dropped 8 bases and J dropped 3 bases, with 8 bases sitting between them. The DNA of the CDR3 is TGTGCCAGCCGGGGTCTCTACAATGAGCAGTTCTTC. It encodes CASRGLYNEQFF.

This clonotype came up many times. Written as DNA, the CDR3 is TGTGCCAGCAGCTTAGCCTCAGCGGGAGGGTACCAAGAGACCCAGTACTTC. This gives the protein CASSLASAGGYQETQYF. V usage is TRBV13 and J usage is TRBJ2-5, with 10 bases that match TRBD2. The germline CDR1 and CDR2 sequences are PRHDT and FYEKMQ (reference sequence). Unmatched junction bases numbered 5, after V lost 1 base and J lost 0 bases. The CDR3 has 17 residues.

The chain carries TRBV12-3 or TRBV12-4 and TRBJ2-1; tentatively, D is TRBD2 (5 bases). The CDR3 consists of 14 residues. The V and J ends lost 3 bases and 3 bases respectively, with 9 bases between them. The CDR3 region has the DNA TGTGCCAGCAGTTTTCGCAGCGGCTACAATGAGCAGTTCTTC. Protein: CASSFRSGYNEQFF.

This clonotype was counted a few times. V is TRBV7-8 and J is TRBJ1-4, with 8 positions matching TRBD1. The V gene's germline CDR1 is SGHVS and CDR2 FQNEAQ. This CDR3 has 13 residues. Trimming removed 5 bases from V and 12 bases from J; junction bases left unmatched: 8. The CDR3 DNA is TGTGCCAGCAGCGCCCGGACAGGGACAGAACTGTTTTTT. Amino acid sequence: CASSARTGTELFF.